Each of the 32 T cell receptor beta chains below was sequenced from the same sample in a study of control samples from healthy donors and cancer patients. The table came from immunoSEQ multiplex PCR; TCRdb's copy has only in-frame clones and leaves some out. This table holds tens of thousands of clones, 80% to 90% found once. The specimen sequenced was blood. The receptors shown here come from a man over 45 in good health.

This clone appeared a single time. The chain couples TRBV18 to TRBJ1-2; the D is unclear. CDR3 length: 12 residues. The V and J ends lost 3 bases and 2 bases respectively, with 4 bases between them. Per germline, CDR1 KGHSH and CDR2 LQKENI. Here the CDR3 reads CASSPENYGYTF. CDR3 coding DNA: TGTGCCAGCTCACCTGAAAACTATGGCTACACCTTC.

The rearrangement uses TRBV2 and TRBJ1-1; 8 positions match TRBD1. The V gene's germline CDR1 is SNHLY and CDR2 FYNNEI. The length of the CDR3 is 15 residues. V shed 4 bases, J shed 1 base, and the junction held 5 bases outside the gene matches. The DNA of the CDR3 is TGTGCCAGCAGTGGCCGTGGGACAGGGAACACTGAAGCTTTCTTT. Encoded protein: CASSGRGTGNTEAFF.

V usage is TRBV9 and J usage is TRBJ1-1, with 9 bases that match TRBD1. CDR3 length: 14 residues. Germline V gene sequence: CDR1 SGDLS, CDR2 YYNGEE. V shed 4 bases, J shed 2 bases, and the junction held 3 bases outside the gene matches. The CDR3 loop reads CASSPTGGNTEAFF. CDR3 bases: TGTGCCAGCAGCCCTACAGGGGGCAACACTGAAGCTTTCTTT.

CDR3 amino acids: CASSLNGGGAEAFF. CDR3 coding DNA: TGTGCCAGCAGTTTAAACGGAGGAGGCGCTGAAGCTTTCTTT. This chain connects TRBV27 to TRBJ1-1; D gene unclear. Germline V gene sequence: CDR1 MNHEY, CDR2 SMNVEV (reference sequence). V lost 2 bases to trimming and J lost 6 bases, with 13 bases between them. The CDR3 contains 14 residues.

J is TRBJ2-5 and V is TRBV6-1, with no clear D. CDR1 and CDR2 from the germline V gene are MNHNS and SASEGT. The CDR3 has 15 residues. V lost 2 bases and J lost 0, with 10 bases in between. The CDR3 DNA is TGTGCCAGCAGTGAAATGTTGGGCCACCAAGAGACCCAGTACTTC. It is translated as CASSEMLGHQETQYF.

This sequence joins TRBV5-1 and TRBJ2-2; 8 bases map to TRBD2. Per the germline V gene, CDR1 is SGHRS and CDR2 is YFSETQ. The length of the CDR3 is 15 residues. Trimming at V came to 2 bases and at J to 1 base, leaving 1 base not matched to a gene. The CDR3 region is CASSFSGGNTGELFF. CDR3 DNA: TGCGCCAGCAGCTTCAGCGGGGGGAACACCGGGGAGCTGTTTTTT.

Details on this clone: This sample includes further DNA sequences coding for the same CDR3. The CDR3 sequence: CASSLLGASTEAFF. DNA of the CDR3: TGTGCCAGCAGCTTATTGGGGGCGAGCACTGAAGCTTTCTTT. V usage is TRBV7-3 and J usage is TRBJ1-1, with TRBD1 as a possible D gene (6 bases). V gave up 2 bases and J gave up 4 bases, with 11 bases separating them. Germline V gene data show CDR1 as SGHTA and CDR2 as FQGTGA. The CDR3 is made up of 14 amino acids.

For this clone: This sample includes further DNA sequences coding for the same CDR3. The chain links TRBV6-5 to TRBJ1-2, with no clear D. The CDR3 loop spans 13 amino acids. The germline V gene encodes CDR1 MNHEY and CDR2 SVGAGI. The ends were cut back, 2 bases at V and 2 bases at J, with 6 bases in the middle. CDR3 in amino acids: CASSYGGNYGYTF. The CDR3 nucleotides are TGTGCCAGCAGTTACGGAGGGAACTATGGCTACACCTTC.

This clone was seen a single time. The chain couples TRBV10-2 to TRBJ1-5, with TRBD1 as a possible D gene (6 bases). There are 12 residues in the CDR3. Trimming shortened V by 6 bases and J by 6 bases, and 9 bases separated the two germline ends. The germline V gene has CDR1 WSHSY and CDR2 SAAADI. In nucleotides, the CDR3 is TGCGCCAGCAGGGGGGGCTCTCAGCCCCAGCATTTT. Translating it yields CASRGGSQPQHF.

The chain employs TRBV11-3 and TRBJ2-1, with 8 positions matching TRBD2. With V trimmed by 5 bases and J by 3 bases, 6 bases remained unmatched. In germline, CDR1 is SGHNT, CDR2 YENEEA. The CDR3 sequence is 15 residues long. Written as DNA, the CDR3 is TGTGCCAGCAGCCATGGACTAGCAAACTACAATGAGCAGTTCTTC. It specifies CASSHGLANYNEQFF. The whole variable domain, remainder taken from reference TRBV11-3 and TRBJ2-1, is EAGVVQSPRYKIIEKKQPVAFWCNPISGHNTLYWYLQNLGQGPELLIRYENEEAVDDSQLPKDRFSAERLKGVDSTLKIQPAELGDSAVYLCASSHGLANYNEQFFGPGTRLTVL.

V is TRBV2 and J is TRBJ2-5; no clear D gene. The CDR3 has 11 amino acids. Trimming cost V 6 bases and J 1 base, with 3 bases left between them. Germline V gene lookup returns CDR1 SNHLY and CDR2 FYNNEI. In nucleotides, the CDR3 is TGTGCCAGCAGCCCCCAAGAGACCCAGTACTTC. It encodes CASSPQETQYF.

The rearrangement links TRBV12-3 or TRBV12-4 to TRBJ2-5; D is uncertain. The CDR3 sequence is 11 residues long. Trimming left V 4 bases short and J 5 bases short, with 5 bases between. The CDR3 DNA is TGTGCCAGCAGTTATCGGGAGACCCAGTACTTC. Translation gives CASSYRETQYF.

Concerning this clone: Other nucleotide sequences from this sample produce the same CDR3. The chain links TRBV18 to TRBJ2-1; D is uncertain. Germline V lookup: CDR1 KGHSH, CDR2 LQKENI. This CDR3 is 14 amino acids long. V was clipped by 2 bases and J by 4 bases, with 9 bases between them. In DNA, the CDR3 is TGTGCCAGCTCACCATGGGCGGAATACAATGAGCAGTTCTTC. Translated: CASSPWAEYNEQFF.

The J gene is TRBJ2-7, the V gene TRBV21-1; the table calls TRBD1, which could not be checked here. TRBV21-1 is deemed a pseudogene. The CDR3 totals 15 residues. The CDR3 DNA reads as TGTGCCAGCAGCAAAGCCCCCCAGGGGGGCTACGAGCAGTACGTC. As protein: CASSKAPQGGYEQYV.

The table lists this clone with a count of one. The chain has TRBV7-2 and TRBJ2-2; no reliable D call. This CDR3 spans 14 amino acids. CDR1 is SGHTA, CDR2 FQGNSA, per germline. V lost 1 base, J lost 7 bases, and 10 bases lay in between. The CDR3 region has the DNA TGTGCCAGCAGCTTAGAGGGATCGGTCGGGGAGCTGTTTTTT. This encodes CASSLEGSVGELFF.

The chain carries TRBV6-2 or TRBV6-3 and TRBJ2-7; D is ambiguous. V shed 2 bases and J shed 2 bases, with 10 bases lying between them. CDR1 and CDR2 from the germline V gene are MNHEY and SVGEGT. The CDR3 is made up of 14 amino acids. CDR3 DNA sequence: TGTGCCAGCAGTTACGGCGCAATCGCCTACGAGCAGTACTTC. It encodes CASSYGAIAYEQYF.

This clone occurred once. The chain joins TRBV6-2 or TRBV6-3 to TRBJ2-3; no clear D gene. The CDR3 runs 13 residues. Germline loops: CDR1 MNHEY, CDR2 SVGEGT. The V end was cut by 2 bases, the J end by 8 bases, with 11 bases between. In DNA, the CDR3 is TGTGCCAGCAGTTACGACCGTCTAAGTACGCAGTATTTT. This encodes CASSYDRLSTQYF.

The chain uses TRBV25-1 and TRBJ2-3; D is possibly TRBD1 or TRBD2 (6 bases each). The V gene lost 5 bases and the J gene lost 0 bases, with 9 bases spanning the gap. Per germline, CDR1 MGHDK and CDR2 SYGVNS. The CDR3 runs to 14 residues. The CDR3 nucleotides are TGTGCCAGCAGTAGGGGGACTAGCACAGATACGCAGTATTTT. Amino acids: CASSRGTSTDTQYF.

The rearrangement links TRBV10-3 to TRBJ2-2, with D perhaps TRBD1 (6 bases). V shed 2 bases and J shed 5 bases, with 9 bases lying between them. Germline lookup yields CDR1 ENHRY and CDR2 SYGVKD. The CDR3 runs 14 residues. This chain's CDR3 is CAISEPGQTGELFF. The CDR3 DNA is TGTGCCATCAGTGAGCCCGGACAGACCGGGGAGCTGTTTTTT.

The chain couples TRBV2 to TRBJ2-1; a possible D gene is TRBD2 (6 bases). This CDR3 spans 15 amino acids. V was shortened by 3 bases and J by 8 bases, with 17 bases between the two germline ends. From germline, CDR1 is SNHLY and CDR2 FYNNEI. CDR3 bases: TGTGCCAGCAGTGATGGGACTGGCCAGGGCGATGAGCAGTTCTTC. It codes for CASSDGTGQGDEQFF. The full variable domain, completed using reference TRBV2 and TRBJ2-1, is EPEVTQTPSHQVTQMGQEVILRCVPISNHLYFYWYRQILGQKVEFLVSFYNNEISEKSEIFDDQFSVERPDGSNFTLKIRSTKLEDSAMYFCASSDGTGQGDEQFFGPGTRLTVL.

The rearrangement uses TRBV19 and TRBJ1-2; 7 nucleotides align to TRBD1. The CDR3 has 13 amino acids. After removal of 10 bases from V and 4 bases from J, the junction contained 9 bases not matched to a gene. The germline CDR1 and CDR2 sequences are LNHDA and SQIVND (reference sequence). This CDR3 reads CATRTGSGYGYTF. The CDR3, as DNA: TGTGCCACCCGGACAGGATCGGGCTATGGCTACACCTTC.

The chain uses TRBV5-6 and TRBJ2-1, with TRBD1 identical over 7 bases. The germline V gene has CDR1 SGHDT and CDR2 YYEEEE. The CDR3 loop spans 16 amino acids. Trimming removed 5 bases from V and 8 bases from J; junction bases left unmatched: 16. The CDR3 DNA follows: TGTGCCAGCAGGCCGATGAGGGGGCCCCGGAACGATGAGCAGTTCTTC. Translation gives CASRPMRGPRNDEQFF.

The V call is TRBV7-2, the J call TRBJ1-2; D is ambiguous. V lost 5 bases and J 8 bases, leaving 12 bases between the germline ends. Germline CDR1 SGHTA, CDR2 FQGNSA. This CDR3 has 12 residues. This CDR3 is CASSRDAWGYTF. CDR3 in DNA: TGTGCCAGCAGCCGAGACGCATGGGGCTACACCTTC.

The chain combines TRBV6-2 or TRBV6-3 with TRBJ2-3; D call uncertain. CDR1 is MNHEY and CDR2 is SVGEGT in the germline V gene. Trimming left V 0 bases short and J 2 bases short, with 3 bases between. This CDR3 is built from 13 residues. CDR3 protein: CASSYSDTDTQYF. CDR3 DNA sequence: TGTGCCAGCAGTTACTCCGACACAGATACGCAGTATTTT.

The rearrangement links TRBV7-2 to TRBJ2-7; 7 bases agree with TRBD2. Per the germline V gene, CDR1 is SGHTA and CDR2 is FQGNSA. The CDR3 totals 13 residues. V lost 0 bases and J lost 9; bases outside the gene matches: 5. The CDR3 region is CASSLAGGSRQYV. CDR3 coding DNA: TGTGCCAGCAGCTTAGCGGGGGGGTCTCGGCAGTACGTC.

This chain uses TRBV19 with TRBJ1-3, with TRBD1 as a possible D gene (5 bases). Germline CDR1 reads LNHDA; CDR2 reads SQIVND (reference sequence). This CDR3 is built from 16 residues. The ends were cut back, 2 bases at V and 3 bases at J, with 14 bases in the middle. In DNA, the CDR3 is TGTGCCAGTAGTATACAGGGAGGCTTGATTGGAAACACCATATATTTT. Translated: CASSIQGGLIGNTIYF.

A remark on this clone: The junction departs from the called germline gene at one end, perhaps through a read error. The chain recombines TRBV11-2 with TRBJ1-6, with D perhaps TRBD1 (6 bases). Germline CDR1 is SGHAT and CDR2 is FQNNGV. The CDR3 is 16 residues long. This chain's CDR3 is CASRLGGLTYNSPLHF. In nucleotides, the CDR3 is TGTGCCAGCAGGTTAGGGGGACTAACCTATAATTCACCCCTCCACTTT.

V gene TRBV4-3 combines with J gene TRBJ2-5; 14 bases map to TRBD2. V lost 3 bases and J lost 5; bases outside the gene matches: 5. The V gene's germline CDR1 is LGHNA and CDR2 YSLEER. The CDR3 sequence is 16 residues long. CDR3 sequence reads: CASSHLGLAGVETQYF. DNA of the CDR3: TGCGCCAGCAGCCACCTGGGACTAGCGGGGGTGGAGACCCAGTACTTC.

This clone was detected once. The same CDR3 arises from other DNA sequences in this sample as well. CDR3 region: CASSQATGLNQPQHF. The CDR3 coding sequence is TGCGCCAGCAGCCAAGCAACAGGGCTGAATCAGCCCCAGCATTTT. The V gene is TRBV4-3, the J gene TRBJ1-5, with D perhaps matching TRBD1 (6 bases). V lost 1 base and J 4 bases, leaving 11 bases between the germline ends. The CDR3 sequence is 15 residues long. Germline lookup yields CDR1 LGHNA and CDR2 YSLEER.

This chain uses TRBV19 with TRBJ2-2; the match to TRBD1 covers 9 bases. CDR3 size: 13 residues. Germline loops: CDR1 LNHDA, CDR2 SQIVND (reference sequence). J gave up 6 bases and V 5 bases, and 1 base lay outside the gene matches. For the CDR3, the DNA is TGTGCCAGTAGTCGACAGGGGGCCGGGGAGCTGTTTTTT. Protein product: CASSRQGAGELFF. Drawing the rest from reference TRBV19 and TRBJ2-2, the complete variable domain is DGGITQSPKYLFRKEGQNVTLSCEQNLNHDAMYWYRQDPGQGLRLIYYSQIVNDFQKGDIAEGYSVSREKKESFPLTVTSAQKNPTAFYLCASSRQGAGELFFGEGSRLTVL.

The rearrangement links TRBV7-2 to TRBJ1-6; D gene ambiguous. V lost 3 bases and J 6 bases, leaving 3 bases between the germline ends. Per the germline V gene, CDR1 is SGHTA and CDR2 is FQGNSA. CDR3 length equals 12 residues. CDR3 in amino acids: CASSFFNSPLHF. CDR3 in DNA: TGTGCCAGCAGCTTTTTTAATTCACCCCTCCACTTT.

The CDR3 region has the DNA TGTGCCATCAGTGGGACAGATAAAAACTATGGCTACACCTTC. Protein: CAISGTDKNYGYTF. This sequence joins TRBV10-3 and TRBJ1-2, with D possibly being TRBD1 (6 bases). The CDR3 has 14 residues. CDR1 is ENHRY, CDR2 SYGVKD, per germline. V lost 4 bases, J lost 2 bases, and 11 bases lay in between.